Given below is one T cell receptor (beta chain) in context. V shed 6 bases, J shed 1 base, and the junction held 9 bases outside the gene matches. The CDR3 is 17 amino acids. Per the germline V gene, CDR1 is SNHLY and CDR2 is FYNNEI. These data originate in a study of blood T cell repertoires in COVID-19. Study-wide background: Acute and convalescent COVID-19 specimens originated in the United States, Italy and Spain. In each case, the material was cDNA or gDNA derived from T cells, B-cell-depleted T cells, or PBMCs.

Authors' data handling: From reference gene primer amplification, estimates of nucleated cell counts were derived. Here immunoSEQ multiplex PCR was the method, and the copy in TCRdb shows in-frame clones only, minus some. V, J and clone size were drawn from that table, and D and trimming were deduced from the DNA. The profile covers around 130,000 clones, with under 90% appearing a single time and 3.5% to 4.5% taken by the ten largest. The sample taken for sequencing was peripheral blood. The chain combines TRBV2 with TRBJ2-2, with TRBD2 matching over 9 bases. The receptor was derived from a man aged 60 to 69 with acute or convalescent COVID-19. CDR3 in amino acids: CASRGSLTSGNTGELFF. CDR3 DNA sequence: TGTGCCAGCAGGGGATCCCTGACTAGCGGGAACACCGGGGAGCTGTTTTTT.